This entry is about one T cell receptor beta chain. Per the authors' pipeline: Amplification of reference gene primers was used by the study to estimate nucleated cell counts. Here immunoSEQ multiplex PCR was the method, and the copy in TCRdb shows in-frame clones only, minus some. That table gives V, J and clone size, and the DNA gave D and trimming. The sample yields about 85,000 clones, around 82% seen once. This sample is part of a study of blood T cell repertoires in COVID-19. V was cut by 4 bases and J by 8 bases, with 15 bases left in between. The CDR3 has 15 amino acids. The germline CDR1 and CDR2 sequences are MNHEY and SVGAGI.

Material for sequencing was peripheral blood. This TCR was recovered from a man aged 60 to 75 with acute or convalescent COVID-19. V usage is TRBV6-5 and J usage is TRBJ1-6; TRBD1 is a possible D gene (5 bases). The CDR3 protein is CASSLAGRGDSPLHF. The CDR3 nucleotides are TGTGCCAGCAGTTTAGCAGGGCGCGGGGATTCACCCCTCCACTTT.